The 20 T cell receptor beta chains listed next were all sequenced from one sample in a study of long-term antiretroviral therapy in people with HIV. At survey level, the immunoSEQ assay was run in its v3.0 version. Clones were sequenced by immunoSEQ multiplex PCR, and TCRdb holds only the in-frame ones, with some missing. The profile shows more than 35,000 clones, roughly 95% of them singletons. The sequencing used unsorted PBMCs, collected 3.7 years after starting antiretroviral therapy. These receptors were obtained from a woman between 45 and 60 years old with HIV.

The rearrangement uses TRBV5-1 and TRBJ2-1; TRBD2 agrees at 7 bases. Looked up from germline, CDR1 is SGHRS and CDR2 is YFSETQ. V lost 3 bases to trimming and J lost 2 bases; unmatched junction nucleotides: 5. This CDR3 is built from 15 residues. CDR3 bases: TGCGCCAGCAGCTCGCCCGGGACTACCTACAATGAGCAGTTCTTC. This encodes CASSSPGTTYNEQFF.

The chain employs TRBV6-6 and TRBJ1-1; perhaps TRBD1 as D (5 bases). CDR1 is MNHNY and CDR2 is SVGAGI in the germline V gene (reference sequence). CDR3 length: 15 residues. V was cut by 0 bases and J by 1 base, with 9 bases left in between. CDR3 bases: TGTGCCAGCAGTTACTCGTTGACAGAGAACACTGAAGCTTTCTTT. The encoded protein is CASSYSLTENTEAFF.

V gene TRBV10-3 combines with J gene TRBJ2-1; maybe TRBD1 (5 bases). Germline CDR1 and CDR2: ENHRY and SYGVKD. V lost 5 bases and J lost 5, with 10 bases in between. The CDR3 has 13 amino acids. CDR3 sequence: CAISTTGDNEQFF. For the CDR3, the DNA is TGTGCCATCAGTACCACAGGAGACAATGAGCAGTTCTTC.

The chain has TRBV6-1 and TRBJ1-1; 8 positions agree with TRBD1. CDR1 MNHNS and CDR2 SASEGT come from the germline V gene. This CDR3 is built from 13 residues. The trim removed 6 bases at V and 1 base at J, leaving 1 base unmatched. The chain's CDR3 is CASRQGENTEAFF. The DNA of the CDR3 is TGTGCCAGCAGACAGGGGGAGAACACTGAAGCTTTCTTT.

The CDR3 region is CASNSVRSNQPQHF. For the CDR3, the DNA is TGTGCCAGTAATTCCGTTAGGAGCAATCAGCCCCAGCATTTT. This chain connects TRBV19 to TRBJ1-5; D is unclear. V lost 7 bases and J 1 base, leaving 11 bases between the germline ends. The CDR3 runs to 14 residues. Germline V gene sequence: CDR1 LNHDA, CDR2 SQIVND (reference sequence).

The chain combines TRBV6-1 with TRBJ2-5, with 10 nucleotides matching TRBD1. Germline CDR1 MNHNS, CDR2 SASEGT. V lost 7 bases and J lost 5; bases outside the gene matches: 4. This CDR3 has 13 amino acids. The CDR3 protein is CASKTGGGETQYF. Here the CDR3 DNA reads TGTGCCAGCAAGACAGGGGGCGGGGAGACCCAGTACTTC.

The V gene is TRBV9, the J gene TRBJ2-3; weak D call: TRBD1 (5 bases). The CDR3 runs 14 residues. The germline V gene has CDR1 SGDLS and CDR2 YYNGEE. V lost 1 base, J lost 4 bases, and 10 bases lay in between. For the CDR3, the DNA is TGTGCCAGCAGCGTACCCACGACAGCAGATACGCAGTATTTT. Its translation is CASSVPTTADTQYF.

The CDR3 bases are TGTGCCAGCAGTTTCGGGCCCGTCGGCTATGGCTACACCTTC. It yields the protein CASSFGPVGYGYTF. The V call is TRBV27, the J call TRBJ1-2, with no clear D. Deletions cut 3 bases from V and 4 bases from J, with 12 bases between. The germline CDR1 and CDR2 sequences are MNHEY and SMNVEV (reference sequence). The CDR3 runs to 14 residues.

The chain has TRBV7-2 and TRBJ2-7, with no clear D. CDR1 is SGHTA and CDR2 is FQGNSA in the germline V gene. The CDR3 has 11 amino acids. V lost 3 bases to trimming and J lost 7 bases, with 7 bases between them. DNA of the CDR3: TGTGCCAGCAGCTTTCCTGGAGAGCAGTACTTC. It translates to CASSFPGEQYF.

This chain links TRBV7-2 with TRBJ1-2; perhaps TRBD1 as D (6 bases). This CDR3 is 16 amino acids long. Germline V gene lookup returns CDR1 SGHTA and CDR2 FQGNSA. Deletions cut 5 bases from V and 3 bases from J, with 19 bases between. The CDR3 loop reads CASSPPTGGAHYGYTF. The CDR3 DNA follows: TGTGCCAGCAGCCCCCCCACGGGGGGGGCCCACTATGGCTACACCTTC.

This chain links TRBV11-2 with TRBJ2-5; TRBD2 aligns across 15 bases. The end of the DNA aligns better with TRBJ2-7, so the J call may be wrong. Germline V gene sequence: CDR1 SGHAT, CDR2 FQNNGV. This CDR3 has 16 amino acids. The CDR3 is CASSLDLGLAGGEQYF. The CDR3 nucleotides read TGTGCCAGCAGCTTAGACCTGGGACTAGCGGGGGGCGAGCAGTACTTC.

The chain carries TRBV9 and TRBJ2-5, with D maybe TRBD1 (6 bases). V was pared by 0 bases and J by 2 bases, with 14 bases between. Per the germline V gene, CDR1 is SGDLS and CDR2 is YYNGEE. This CDR3 region has 16 residues. The CDR3 loop reads CASSVDEGVDQETQYF. Written as DNA, the CDR3 is TGTGCCAGCAGCGTAGATGAGGGGGTCGATCAAGAGACCCAGTACTTC.

V and J are TRBV6-6 and TRBJ1-1, with a weak D call TRBD1 (5 bases). Germline V gene sequence: CDR1 MNHNY, CDR2 SVGAGI (reference sequence). V was shortened by 6 bases and J by 4 bases, with 15 bases between the two germline ends. The CDR3 is made up of 14 amino acids. The CDR3 protein is CASRRDSQGTEAFF. In nucleotides, the CDR3 is TGTGCCAGCAGGAGAGACAGCCAGGGCACTGAAGCTTTCTTT.

This chain links TRBV14 with TRBJ2-7; 10 bases map to TRBD1. CDR1 is SGHDN and CDR2 is FVKESK in the germline V gene. The junction had 9 bases not matched to a gene; V was cut back by 6 bases and J by 7 bases. There are 14 residues in the CDR3. The CDR3 sequence: CASRLTGGAGEQYF. CDR3 DNA: TGTGCCAGCAGGTTGACAGGGGGCGCGGGTGAGCAGTACTTC.

This chain joins TRBV6-6 and TRBJ1-1, with a weak D call TRBD1 (6 bases). In germline, CDR1 is MNHNY, CDR2 SVGAGI (reference sequence). This CDR3 has 12 amino acids. The V and J ends lost 5 bases and 11 bases respectively, with 15 bases between them. As DNA, the CDR3 is TGTGCCAGCAGTCCCGCTGGGGGCTTGGCTTTCTTT. Translation gives CASSPAGGLAFF.

The rearrangement uses TRBV16 and TRBJ2-7; D not resolved. This CDR3 has 13 residues. The V and J ends lost 0 bases and 2 bases respectively, with 5 bases between them. The germline V gene encodes CDR1 KGHSY and CDR2 FQNENV. CDR3 DNA: TGTGCCAGCAGCCAATCCTCCCCCTACGAGCAGTACTTC. Protein: CASSQSSPYEQYF.

J is TRBJ1-4 and V is TRBV29-1; 10 bases line up with TRBD1. The V gene end was trimmed by 6 bases and the J gene end by 8 bases; junction bases not matched to a gene: 6. Germline values: CDR1 SQVTM, CDR2 ANQGSEA. The CDR3 consists of 13 residues. In nucleotides, the CDR3 is TGCAGCGTAGGACAGGGGGTAGAGGAAAAACTGTTTTTT. Its translation is CSVGQGVEEKLFF.

This clone was found once. The chain combines TRBV19 with TRBJ2-7; D is unclear. The ends were cut back, 1 base at V and 3 bases at J, with 7 bases in the middle. Germline-derived CDR1 and CDR2 are LNHDA and SQIVND (reference sequence). The CDR3 has 13 residues. The CDR3 reads CASSIAGRYEQYF. The CDR3 DNA reads as TGTGCCAGTAGTATAGCAGGCCGCTACGAGCAGTACTTC.

The gene calls are TRBV6-5 and TRBJ2-5, with 10 bases aligning to TRBD2. Germline loops: CDR1 MNHEY, CDR2 SVGAGI. This CDR3 has 14 residues. Trimming took 6 bases from V and 3 from J; bases not matched to a gene: 4. The CDR3 DNA is TGTGCCAGCAGCCAGCGGGGGGGGGAAGAGACCCAGTACTTC. This translates into CASSQRGGEETQYF.

In its sample, this clone was seen once. The J gene is TRBJ2-3, the V gene TRBV4-1, with D possibly being TRBD2 (5 bases). V lost 2 bases to trimming and J lost 0 bases, with 9 bases between them. The V gene's germline CDR1 is MGHRA and CDR2 YSYEKL. The CDR3 length is 15 residues. The CDR3 reads CASSQLATSTDTQYF. The DNA for the CDR3 is TGCGCCAGCAGCCAATTAGCGACTAGCACAGATACGCAGTATTTT.